A selection of T cell receptor beta chains follows, all from one sample in a study of graft-versus-host responses after intestinal transplantation. Their antigens remain unidentified. Sequencing used immunoSEQ multiplex PCR; TCRdb keeps in-frame clones, though not all of them. The table shows around 120,000 clones, with approximately 90% occurring only once. Sequenced material: unstimulated CD4+ T cells sorted from spleen or lymph node cells, taken before intestinal transplant. These TCRs come from a human donor who received an intestinal transplant. CDR3s include the opening cysteine and the closing phenylalanine or tryptophan. The order of the fields is CDR3 length, J gene, V gene, CDR3 protein.

>13|.|TRBV28
CASTGTAYYEQYF
>12|TRBJ2-7|TRBV28
CGGGGKAYEQYF
>13|TRBJ2-1|TRBV7-2
CASSLVGGGEQFF
>16|TRBJ2-5|TRBV27
CASSLYSGRAPETQYF
>17|TRBJ2-7|TRBV12-5
CASGLHQGQGKSYEQYF
>14|TRBJ1-6|TRBV5-4
CASTRQGEASPLHF
>14|TRBJ2-1|TRBV27
CASSREDSYNEQFF
>11|TRBJ1-1|TRBV6-6
CASAWNTEAFF
>17|TRBJ2-3|TRBV5-4
CASSLGTSGPSTDTQYF
>17|TRBJ1-1|TRBV18
CASSLYLGQVIGTEAFF
>15|TRBJ2-7|TRBV10-3
CAISVGGTSSYEQYF
>14|TRBJ2-1|TRBV27
CASSSATGNDEQFF
>15|TRBJ2-3|TRBV4-3
CASSRGVASTDTQYF
>17|TRBJ1-1|TRBV21-1
CASSKEGQGGENTEAFF
>11|TRBJ2-7|TRBV20-1
CSAGLAHEQYF
>16|TRBJ1-6|TRBV30
CAWSPWDRIYNSPLHF
>15|TRBJ1-5|TRBV2
CASSEVLGGNQPQHF
>18|TRBJ2-7|TRBV2
CASTSPGTSPLSSYEQYF
>14|TRBJ1-6|TRBV27
CASSLWAVNSPLHF
>15|TRBJ1-5|TRBV6-1
CASSAAGGEWGPQHF
>13|TRBJ2-2|TRBV4-3
CASSPLNTGELFF
>16|TRBJ2-7|TRBV5-1
CASSLIVTGGSGEQYF
>15|TRBJ2-3|TRBV9
CASSRLAGGTDTQYF
>16|TRBJ2-2|TRBV18
CASSPPPPASGGELFF
>13|TRBJ1-2|TRBV2
CASSVTGNYGYTF
>17|TRBJ2-1|TRBV5-1
CASSLMTSGRALNEQFF